The entry below describes one T cell receptor beta chain. The entry originates in a study of blood T cell repertoires in COVID-19. Sequenced by immunoSEQ multiplex PCR; TCRdb stores in-frame clones only, minus some. The sample has 350,000 or so clones, 88% seen once; the top ten hold roughly 1.7%. Germline lookup yields CDR1 LGHNA and CDR2 YNFKEQ. The CDR3 spans 16 residues. Trimming took 0 bases from V and 0 from J, leaving 10 bases between them. Material for sequencing was peripheral blood. The chain has TRBV4-2 and TRBJ2-3, with a tentative D call TRBD2 (5 bases). The TCR comes from a woman younger than 45 with COVID-19, enrolled during active disease. In DNA, the CDR3 is TGTGCCAGCAGCCAAGATCAGCTAGCTAGCACAGATACGCAGTATTTT. This codes for CASSQDQLASTDTQYF.